This TCR beta chain derives from a study of blood T cell repertoires in COVID-19. At the level of the study: COVID-19 samples, acute and convalescent, were from the United States, Italy and Spain. The cDNA or gDNA used as material had been derived from T cells, B-cell-depleted T cells, or PBMCs.

As processed by the authors: Estimates of nucleated cell counts were drawn from the amplification of reference gene primers. Profiling relied on immunoSEQ multiplex PCR, and the TCRdb table lists in-frame clones only, not all of them. V, J and clone size reflect that table, while D and trimming were determined from the DNA. Of about 150,000 clones in the sample, approximately 82% were seen once. In this sample, this clone turned up once. Deletions cut 3 bases from V and 3 bases from J, with 8 bases between. Germline V gene lookup returns CDR1 SGHTA and CDR2 FQGNSA. There are 13 residues in the CDR3. The sequenced sample was peripheral blood. The chain links TRBV7-2 to TRBJ1-2; maybe TRBD1 (5 bases). This receptor was identified in a human donor with acute or convalescent COVID-19. The donor label of this sample is uncertain. The CDR3 sequence is CASSLGRDYGYTF. CDR3 nucleotide sequence: TGTGCCAGCAGCTTGGGCAGGGACTATGGCTACACCTTC.